Reported below is one T cell receptor beta chain. Produced via immunoSEQ multiplex PCR; TCRdb's table is partial and in-frame only. Here the sample spans fewer than 25,000 clones, roughly 87% being singletons. The sample is drawn from a study of blood T cell repertoires in COVID-19. The germline V gene encodes CDR1 WNHNN and CDR2 SYGVQD (reference sequence). The CDR3 consists of 16 residues. Trimming at V came to 8 bases and at J to 2 bases, leaving 13 bases not matched to a gene. The sequence derives from a human donor in a cohort sampled during active COVID-19. The donor label of this sample is uncertain. The material sequenced was peripheral blood. This chain uses TRBV10-1 with TRBJ2-5; 8 bases match TRBD2. The CDR3 sequence: CASPLTGTREQETQYF. The CDR3, as DNA: TGCGCCAGCCCCTTAACCGGGACTAGGGAACAAGAGACCCAGTACTTC.